Shown below are 24 T cell receptor beta chains from a single sample sequenced in a study of tumor and adjacent non-tumor tissue in lung cancer. This sample's RNA came from whole unsorted tissue. The normal lung tissue was taken more than 3 cm from the tumor edge. Three rounds of nested PCR, following a modified ARM-PCR protocol, produced the TCRbeta library. One entry per CDR3 protein results from TCRdb running MiXCR on the multiplex PCR reads. This table has roughly 70,000 distinct CDR3 sequences, around 70% appearing once. Sequencing was carried out using distant non-tumor lung tissue. The origin of the receptors is a woman aged 50 to 65 with non-small cell lung cancer.

As concerns this clonotype: The conserved phenylalanine or tryptophan is not found at the CDR3 terminus, so this likely reflects a read error. It is unclear where the CDR3 begins or ends on the DNA, so no DNA is shown, and the CDR3 is as TCRdb lists it. The chain is built from TRBV20-1 and TRBJ1-1; the table's D call TRBD1 went unverified against the DNA. The germline V gene encodes CDR1 DFQATT and CDR2 SNEGSKA (reference sequence). The CDR3 comprises 13 residues, both ends counted. The CDR3 reads CSASTGRGTEAII.

Notes on this clonotype: Possible read error: a much larger clone is one base away. The chain employs TRBV10-1 and TRBJ1-5, with a weak D call TRBD1 (5 bases). Per the germline V gene, CDR1 is WNHNN and CDR2 is SYGVQD (reference sequence). Trimming took off 2 bases at V and 7 bases at J, with 24 bases between the two ends. The CDR3 totals 18 residues. CDR3 region: CASSERVTFRASVQPQHF. CDR3 DNA sequence: TGCGCCAGCAGTGAGCGCGTAACGTTCAGGGCCTCGGTGCAGCCCCAGCATTTT.

To note about this clonotype: Germline and junction disagree at one end, which may indicate a read error. This chain connects TRBV29-1 to TRBJ2-7; D is unresolved. The CDR3 extends over 12 amino acids. Looked up from germline, CDR1 is SQVTM and CDR2 is ANQGSEA. The CDR3 loop is CSVKLAGGEQYF. In DNA form, the CDR3 reads TGCAGCGTTAAACTGGCAGGTGGCGAGCAATACTTC.

This clonotype was seen a few times. This may stem from a read error, because a much larger clone lies one nucleotide away. The chain is built from TRBV6-2 or TRBV6-3 and TRBJ2-7, with 13 bases matching TRBD2. Trimming took 5 bases from V and 6 from J; bases not matched to a gene: 10. CDR1 and CDR2 (germline): MNHEY, SVGEGT. This CDR3 is built from 16 residues. DNA of the CDR3: TGTGCCAGCAGTCCTGTACTAGCGGGAGGGCCGCGCGAGCAGTACTTC. This encodes CASSPVLAGGPREQYF.

The rearrangement uses TRBV30 and TRBJ1-5; a possible D gene is TRBD1 (5 bases). The V end was cut by 2 bases, the J end by 5 bases, with 10 bases between. In germline, CDR1 is GTSNPN, CDR2 SVGIG (reference sequence). This CDR3 is 13 amino acids long. CDR3 protein: CAWSKGRDQPQHF. CDR3 DNA sequence: TGTGCCTGGAGTAAGGGGCGGGATCAGCCCCAGCATTTT.

Details on this clonotype: The CDR3 does not close with the conserved phenylalanine or tryptophan, likely indicating a read error. The DNA is left out, because the CDR3 cannot be placed on it with certainty; the CDR3 is given as TCRdb lists it. The rearrangement joins TRBV6-2 or TRBV6-3 to TRBJ1-5. Germline lookup yields CDR1 MNHEY and CDR2 SVGEGT. The CDR3 region is 15 residues in length, termini included. CDR3 sequence reads: CASSQRKQGNQPQHL.

This clonotype was counted ten times or more. The chain is built from TRBV20-1 and TRBJ1-5, with D possibly TRBD1 on 5 matching bases. This CDR3 has 16 residues. Germline CDR1 is DFQATT and CDR2 is SNEGSKA (reference sequence). Trimming took 1 base from V and 0 from J, leaving 13 bases between them. Here the CDR3 reads CSARVGPEHSNQPQHF. As DNA, the CDR3 is TGCAGTGCTAGAGTGGGGCCAGAACATAGCAATCAGCCCCAGCATTTT.

Comment on this clonotype: At one boundary the junction diverges from the germline segment, which might be a read error. This rearrangement joins TRBV14 to TRBJ2-7, with D maybe TRBD1 (6 bases). The CDR3 is 13 amino acids. Per the germline V gene, CDR1 is SGHDN and CDR2 is FVKESK. This CDR3 reads CASSLYRADEQYF. As DNA, the CDR3 is TGTGCCAGCAGCCTATACAGGGCGGACGAACAGTACTTC.

This clonotype was recorded at least ten times. The V gene is TRBV10-3, the J gene TRBJ2-3; D remains unclear. The CDR3 length is 15 residues. Germline V gene lookup returns CDR1 ENHRY and CDR2 SYGVKD. Trimming removed 0 bases at V and 4 bases at J, with 11 bases between. CDR3: CAISESSLTADTQYF. CDR3 nucleotide sequence: TGTGCCATCAGTGAGTCGAGTCTCACGGCAGATACGCAGTATTTT.

The sample holds one count of this clonotype. Germline and junction disagree at one end, which may indicate a read error. CDR3 sequence: CTSSGYRGGLGYTF. The DNA of the CDR3 is TGTACCAGCAGTGGATACAGGGGAGGACTTGGCTACACCTTC. The V and J genes are TRBV6-5 and TRBJ1-2; 7 positions agree with TRBD1. Germline V CDR1 and CDR2: MNHEY, SVGAGI. The CDR3 totals 14 residues.

On this clonotype itself: The junction differs from germline at one of its ends, possibly a read error. The CDR3 loop reads CAIRLRDLDYGYIF. The CDR3 nucleotides read TGTGCCATCAGACTCAGGGATTTAGACTATGGCTACATCTTC. The chain links TRBV10-3 to TRBJ1-2, with D possibly TRBD1 on 5 matching bases. This CDR3 region has 14 residues. Germline V gene sequence: CDR1 ENHRY, CDR2 SYGVKD.

This clonotype appeared a single time. The missing conserved phenylalanine or tryptophan at the end of this CDR3 makes a read error likely. The chain uses TRBV28 and TRBJ2-5; a possible D gene is TRBD2 (5 bases). The length of the CDR3 is 15 residues. Germline CDR1 MDHEN, CDR2 SYDVKM. The chain's CDR3 is CANSLLGSGRETQYV. In DNA, the CDR3 is TGTGCCAACAGTTTACTAGGTAGTGGGAGAGAGACCCAGTACGTC.

This clonotype was observed once. This may be a read error, as it is one base from a much larger clone. The chain links TRBV12-3 or TRBV12-4 to TRBJ2-7; D is unclear. The CDR3 covers 13 residues. Trimming pared 1 base from V and 6 bases from J, leaving 10 bases between. The CDR3 region is CASSLEVALEQYF. Here the CDR3 DNA reads TGTGCCAGCAGTTTAGAAGTAGCACTCGAGCAGTACTTC.

As for this clonotype: The conserved final phenylalanine or tryptophan is absent from the CDR3, which likely points to a read error. This chain connects TRBV11-1 to TRBJ2-3; 7 bases map to TRBD1. CDR3 length: 14 residues. Germline-derived CDR1 and CDR2 are SGHAT and FQDESV (reference sequence). The CDR3 loop reads CTSSIATGADMQYL. CDR3 nucleotide sequence: TGTACCAGCAGCATAGCTACAGGGGCTGATATGCAGTATCTT.

In regard to this clonotype: It may be a read error: a sequence one base away is much more abundant. The chain couples TRBV10-2 to TRBJ2-5; no reliable D call. Germline V gene data show CDR1 as WSHSY and CDR2 as SAAADI. V was trimmed by 6 bases and J by 0 bases, leaving 14 bases between them. The CDR3 is 15 residues long. The CDR3 protein is CASRGSETYQETQYF. Here the CDR3 DNA reads TGCGCCAGCAGGGGATCGGAGACTTACCAAGAGACCCAGTACTTC.

The chain is built from TRBV15 and TRBJ2-1; TRBD1 agrees at 10 bases. Trimming removed 0 bases from V and 8 bases from J; junction bases left unmatched: 13. The CDR3 consists of 18 residues. Germline loops: CDR1 LNHNV, CDR2 YYDKDF (reference sequence). The CDR3 loop reads CATSRDLSPGQGWDEQFF. In DNA, the CDR3 is TGTGCCACCAGCAGAGATCTTTCACCGGGACAGGGGTGGGATGAGCAGTTCTTC.

Points on this clonotype: Mismatch with germline at one junction end may stem from a read error. This CDR3 is CSSSMQEHDYGYTF. DNA for the CDR3: TGTTCCAGCAGTATGCAGGAGCATGACTATGGCTACACCTTC. This chain joins TRBV12-3 or TRBV12-4 and TRBJ1-2; D unresolved. CDR3 length: 14 residues.

The chain employs TRBV11-2 and TRBJ2-7; the D is unclear. Trimming took off 2 bases at V and 9 bases at J, with 8 bases between the two ends. In germline, CDR1 is SGHAT, CDR2 FQNNGV. The CDR3 sequence is 11 residues long. The CDR3 spells CASSLSRVQYF. CDR3 DNA sequence: TGTGCCAGCAGCTTATCAAGAGTGCAGTACTTC.

About this clonotype itself: A much larger clonotype is one base distant, so this may be a read error. It is likely a read error, because the conserved phenylalanine at the end of the CDR3 is missing. The chain joins TRBV12-3 or TRBV12-4 to TRBJ1-4, with TRBD1 identical over 9 bases. The CDR3 runs 13 residues. V lost 3 bases and J lost 8; bases outside the gene matches: 1. Written as DNA, the CDR3 is TGTGCCAGCAGTTTGGACAGGGGCGAAAAACTGTTTCTT. Residues: CASSLDRGEKLFL.

This chain links TRBV11-2 with TRBJ2-7, with 9 bases aligning to TRBD2. The CDR3 has 15 amino acids. V shed 7 bases and J 0 bases; nucleotides not matched to a gene: 7. In germline, CDR1 is SGHAT, CDR2 FQNNGV. The CDR3 here is CASKYQTSGSYEQYF. The DNA of the CDR3 is TGTGCCAGCAAATACCAGACTAGCGGCTCCTACGAGCAGTACTTC.

This clonotype was picked up a small number of times. Just one base apart from a much larger clone, this may be a read error. The CDR3 loop is CTSSAGQSLGETQYF. In nucleotides, the CDR3 is TGTACCAGCAGCGCGGGACAGTCCTTAGGCGAGACCCAGTACTTC. V gene TRBV6-2 or TRBV6-3 combines with J gene TRBJ2-5, with D perhaps matching TRBD1 (7 bases). CDR3 length equals 15 residues. Germline-derived CDR1 and CDR2 are MNHEY and SVGEGT.

The chain recombines TRBV6-5 with TRBJ1-5, with D unresolved. This CDR3 is 18 amino acids long. The V end was cut by 8 bases, the J end by 0 bases, with 23 bases between. CDR1 and CDR2 (germline): MNHEY, SVGAGI. The CDR3 bases are TGTGCCAGCGGCTCTCGGGCGGCAGGAAAAAATAGCAATCAGCCCCAGCATTTT. Protein product: CASGSRAAGKNSNQPQHF.

This clonotype has a count of ten or more. The CDR3 sequence is CASSLVAGTEAFF. CDR3 DNA: TGTGCCAGCAGCTTGGTTGCAGGTACTGAAGCTTTCTTT. The chain recombines TRBV5-5 with TRBJ1-1; D not certain. CDR1 is SGHKS, CDR2 YYEKEE, per germline (reference sequence). This CDR3 is built from 13 residues. V was cut by 0 bases and J by 5 bases, with 8 bases left in between.

The count of this clonotype is one. One end of the junction fails to match germline, which may point to a read error. The genes are TRBV29-1 and TRBJ2-3, with a possible D match to TRBD2 (6 bases). CDR1 SQVTM and CDR2 ANQGSEA come from the germline V gene. The CDR3 length is 13 residues. The chain's CDR3 is CSVVEGLTDAQYF. In DNA form, the CDR3 reads TGCAGCGTTGTGGAGGGTCTCACAGATGCGCAGTATTTT.